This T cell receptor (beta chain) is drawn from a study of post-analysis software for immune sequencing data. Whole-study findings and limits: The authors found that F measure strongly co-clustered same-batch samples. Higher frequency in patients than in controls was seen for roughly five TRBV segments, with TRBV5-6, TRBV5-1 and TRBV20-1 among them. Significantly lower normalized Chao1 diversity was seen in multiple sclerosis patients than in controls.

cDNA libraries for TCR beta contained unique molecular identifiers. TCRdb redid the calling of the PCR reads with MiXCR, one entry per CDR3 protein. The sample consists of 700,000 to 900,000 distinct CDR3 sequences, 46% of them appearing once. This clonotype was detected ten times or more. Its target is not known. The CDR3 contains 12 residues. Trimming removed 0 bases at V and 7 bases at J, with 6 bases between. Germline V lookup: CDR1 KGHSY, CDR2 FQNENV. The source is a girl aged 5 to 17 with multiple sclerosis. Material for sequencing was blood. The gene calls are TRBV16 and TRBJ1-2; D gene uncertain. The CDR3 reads CASSQSPLGYTF. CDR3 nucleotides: TGTGCCAGCAGCCAATCGCCGCTTGGCTACACCTTC.